This T cell receptor beta chain was sequenced for a study of blood T cell repertoires in COVID-19. The overall study: The samples span acute and convalescent COVID-19 from the United States, Italy and Spain. From T cells, B-cell-depleted T cells, or PBMCs came the material, which was cDNA or gDNA.

In the original analysis: Scientists estimated how many nucleated cells there were by amplifying reference gene primers. The data were produced by immunoSEQ multiplex PCR, yet TCRdb's version contains in-frame clones alone and is incomplete. Clone size and V and J calls were adopted from that table, with D and trimming inferred from the DNA. The sample consists of some 170,000 clones, 70% to 90% of them appearing once. V lost 4 bases and J 2 bases, leaving 8 bases between the germline ends. The CDR3 length is 12 residues. The germline V gene has CDR1 SQVTM and CDR2 ANQGSEA. This sequence originates from a human donor in a cohort sampled during active COVID-19. This sequence joins TRBV29-1 and TRBJ2-5; a weak D match, TRBD1 (6 bases). The sample taken for sequencing was peripheral blood. CDR3 region: CSVGTAQETQYF. CDR3 nucleotide sequence: TGCAGCGTTGGGACAGCGCAAGAGACCCAGTACTTC.